This entry features one T cell receptor beta chain sequence. Its antigen specificity is not known. No qualities accompany the bases; no much larger clone lies one base away. In total, just over 650 healthy bone marrow donors made up the cohort. At the time of sampling, every cohort member was nominally healthy, though immune exposures that went unrecorded were likely present. The donor was CMV seronegative and belonged to the group of over 300 seronegative cohort members. A peripheral blood sample was collected from each donor, and TCR beta sequencing was performed on peripheral blood mononuclear cells. The Qiagen DNeasy Blood Extraction Kit was used to extract genomic DNA from the blood cell samples. The data originate from a study of cytomegalovirus exposure and HLA in healthy donors (dated by TCRdb to about 2017). Study-level background: According to an earlier analysis of 587 of the donors, about 180 million T cells yielded roughly 100 million unique TCR beta sequences and about 300 Gb of sequence data. An early release that covered approximately 600 HLA-typed donors contained about 290 gigabases of sequencing data and approximately 85 million unique TCR sequences. The genetic ancestry cluster associated with self-reported Caucasian donors included about 84% of the roughly 410 genotyped donors. The study was designed to test whether signatures of past pathogen exposure could be identified by cataloging public T cell receptors. Using immunosequencing, the study profiled T cell repertoires from 500 to 800 subjects and related those repertoires to cytomegalovirus serostatus. Along with the approximately 600-subject first cohort, a separate validation cohort of around 110 different subjects was used. To predict cytomegalovirus infection status, the study combined high-throughput TCR immunosequencing, statistical association of individual TCRs with disease status, and machine learning. To study patterns of TCR occurrence, a later analysis re-analyzed previously published TCR beta repertoires from 700 or so donors and added high-resolution HLA genotyping. The later analysis used no new phenotypic data to find candidate immune exposures, relying instead on TCR beta sequences and their occurrence across donors. An earlier analysis of around 540 of the donors applied high-throughput TCR beta sequencing to assess whether each TCR beta V gene segment acted as functional or pseudogenic. Donor age, sex, ethnicity and CMV serostatus were compiled together with the repertoire data. Genome-wide SNP genotypes for about 65% of the roughly 670 donors were used in a later genetic analysis, which treated that subset as a discovery cohort. All discovery cohort repertoires had been generated on a single sequencing platform. HLA typing included class I and class II loci at four-digit resolution. The number of donors typed differed by locus, with about 629-630 for A, B, C, DRB1 and DQB1, roughly 520 for DQA1, 600 to 610 for DPA1, and over 400 for DPB1. A handful of DR-DQ haplotypes were treated as single units for association and clustering because of strong linkage in the cohort. Across around 400 genotyped donors of the cohort, an average of approximately 240,000 unique TCR beta nucleotide sequences per donor were sequenced, and around 20% of those sequences were non-productive.

Taken from cysteine to phenylalanine, the CDR3 has 21 residues. Kept here is only the CDR3 DNA, which spans 63 bases and is read in frame from base 1. Study-level results and caveats: In vitro tests confirmed that a few of the cytomegalovirus-associated TCR beta chains recognize cytomegalovirus antigens. A further reported finding was that TCR beta sequences accurately predicted the HLA-A and HLA-B alleles for most subjects in the first cohort. Across donors, most TCR sequences were observed very rarely, whereas some public TCRs were present in many individuals. Because HLA typing was missing for some donors at each locus, association tests included only the typed subset. In a later analysis, HLA-associated TCR beta chains showed more clonal expansion and lower generation probabilities than non-associated chains that were equally common. Because counts were too low, roughly 16 rarely observed V segments, including chromosome 9 orphons, were left out of the earlier analysis of approximately 580 of the donors. A later analysis found that most CMV-associated TCR beta chains appeared HLA-restricted, with HLA associations seemingly driven largely by CMV exposure. When HLA alleles, especially DR and DQ, strongly co-occurred, attributing TCR associations to individual alleles was difficult. In this cohort, only TCR beta chains were sequenced, and detectable features were limited by the absence of alpha or paired-chain data. The authors suggested that the approach could potentially be extended to other disease states and immunological phenotypes. Because the 87-base-pair reads could not distinguish some IMGT-functional V segments, including TRBV6-2 and TRBV6-3, those segments were excluded. Sequencing depth was assumed to be roughly uniform across donors in the presence/absence analyses, though that assumption may not hold. The classifier was reported to diagnose cytomegalovirus status with high specificity and sensitivity in both the original and validation cohorts. In an earlier analysis of around 500 of the donors, most TCR beta V segments appeared in productive rearrangements about 87% or about 30% of the time, broadly matching IMGT annotations. The sequencing pipeline was judged likely to have produced a cluster of highly shared sequence variants as a technical artifact. A later analysis found that TCR association rates varied across HLA loci, with DRB1 alleles showing the most associated TCRs and HLA-C alleles the fewest. Linkage disequilibrium might explain the correlated functional status among segregating V segments, but an unknown experimental factor could not be ruled out. An association between a missense DCLRE1C variant and V-gene and J-gene trimming of TCR beta chains was found in a later genetic analysis and replicated in an independent cohort. Compared with the approximately 720-donor mean, donors in an Asian-associated ancestry cluster had fewer N-insertions in productive TCRs, according to a later genetic analysis. According to a later analysis, parvovirus B19, influenza, CMV and Epstein-Barr virus appeared linked to several top co-occurrence clusters. The only immune exposure information available for the cohort was CMV serostatus. The study gave a list of over 150 TCR beta chains associated with cytomegalovirus. A later analysis associated 16,951 TCR beta sequences with specific HLA alleles at a false discovery rate of 0.05.

Libraries were constructed by the immunoSEQ multiplex PCR assay. The multiplex PCR relied on a mix of 60 forward primers for TCR Vbeta segments and 13 reverse primers for TCR Jbeta segments. The CDR3 region of rearranged TCR beta genes was amplified from genomic DNA by a multiplex PCR assay. The Illumina HiSeq System was used to sequence the amplified TCR beta libraries as 87-base-pair reads. The study's processing was this. In a later analysis, tens of millions of unique TCR beta chains were counted across the roughly 700 repertoires, and about 9.9 million of these chains were shared by at least two donors. Raw reads were error-corrected and collapsed into unique sequences with a nearest-neighbor algorithm that merged closely related sequences to remove PCR and sequencing errors. CDR3 sequences were aligned to IMGT reference sequences to assign V, D and J gene segments. For a sequence to be retained, a match of at least six nucleotides to both a V gene segment and a J gene segment was required. A rearrangement counted as productive if the CDR3 had no stop codons and remained in frame with V and J, and every other rearrangement counted as non-productive. Following IMGT convention, CDR3 was defined as the stretch from the second conserved V-encoded cysteine to the conserved J-encoded phenylalanine. The earlier analysis of about 610 of the donors excluded sequences that lacked an unambiguous match to a single V gene segment. An earlier analysis of 450 to 650 of the donors called V segments functional above 56.7% productive rearrangements and segregating when the between-donor standard deviation exceeded 5%. To diagnose cytomegalovirus status from the catalog of TCR beta chain sequences, a statistical classification framework was built. In a later analysis, TCR nucleotide sequences were compared against IMGT/GENE-DB human TR gene sequences so that V and J genes could be assigned. A later analysis assigned CDR3 sequences and most-parsimonious VDJ recombination scenarios with the TCRdist pipeline. In a later analysis, each TCR beta chain was defined by its CDR3 amino acid sequence together with its V-gene family, and reads without a unique V-gene family were excluded. In a later analysis, 500 to 700 highly shared, low-generation-probability nucleotide sequences were removed to address suspected cross-contamination and a sequencing artifact. In a later analysis, a clonal expansion index for each public chain was calculated from normalized within-repertoire ranks of inferred template counts. In a later analysis, generation probabilities were computed with a VDJ recombination model fitted to out-of-frame rearrangements, and the resulting probabilities were checked against IGoR. In a later analysis, TCR-TCR, TCR-HLA and TCR-CMV co-occurrence was scored with hypergeometric tests, and a repertoire-size bias correction was applied to TCR pairs. False discovery rates were estimated in a later analysis by permuting HLA or CMV assignments 20 times. A later analysis grouped co-occurring TCRs with DBSCAN, adding TCRdist sequence similarity when clustering within HLA-allele-positive subsets. For co-occurrence clustering, repertoires with fewer than 30,000 or more than 120,000 public chains were excluded, along with 5 or 6 repertoires with anomalous nucleotide sharing. This immuneACCESS table, as held by TCRdb, lists in-frame sequences with V and J called but not all clones. Of the missing ones, under half trace to an unresolved V gene in checked studies; the others have no known cause. The DNA gave D and trimming, while V, J and clone size come from that table. Within this sample are around 120,000 clones, with roughly 80% of them counted one time only. Approximately 1.2% of the sample lies in the top ten.

The chain joins TRBV21-1 to TRBJ2-7; TRBD2, as called in the table, went unchecked against the DNA. TRBV21-1 is flagged as a pseudogene. The sequencing sample was made of PBMCs. This clonotype originated in a boy between 10 and 17 years old in good health and CMV-seronegative. CDR3 region: CASSKAHLRVAGGPSTCEQYF. The DNA sequence is TGTGCCAGCAGCAAAGCCCACCTCCGGGTAGCGGGAGGGCCTTCGACCTGCGAGCAGTACTTC.